This paragraph reports one T cell receptor (beta chain). V was shortened by 0 bases and J by 12 bases, with 9 bases between the two germline ends. The CDR3 is 11 amino acids. CDR1 DFQATT and CDR2 SNEGSKA come from the germline V gene (reference sequence). The source of the sample is a study of blood T cell repertoires in COVID-19. Overall study context: T cells, B-cell-depleted T cells, or PBMCs supplied cDNA or gDNA.

In the study's own analysis: Amplification with reference gene primers provided the estimates of nucleated cell counts. TCRdb's copy holds only in-frame clones and misses some; the assay was immunoSEQ multiplex PCR. The V and J calls and clone size are taken from that table; D and trimming were inferred from the DNA. Of tens of thousands of clones detected, about 83% appear once; the ten largest clones hold about 24%. The V gene is TRBV20-1, the J gene TRBJ2-1; unclear D gene. The TCR comes from a human donor in a cohort sampled during active COVID-19. The sequenced sample consisted of peripheral blood. DNA for the CDR3: TGCAGTGCTAGAGATGGCAGAGGGCAGTTCTTC. Amino acids: CSARDGRGQFF.